A single sample is the source of the 21 T cell receptor beta chains below, sequenced in a study of identical twins. Each CDR3 protein gets one entry after TCRdb re-called the 5' RACE reads with MiXCR. The data show approximately 500,000 distinct CDR3 sequences, around 24% seen once. The sample also formed part of further work on T cells expressing NK-cell markers.

Source material: CD4+ T cells sorted from blood. The receptors originated from a woman under 30 in good health.

The chain couples TRBV4-3 to TRBJ2-4; D is unresolved. The germline gives CDR1 LGHNA, CDR2 YSLEER. With 4 bases removed from V and 0 bases from J, the gap between germline ends came to 7 bases. The CDR3 loop spans 14 amino acids. The CDR3 coding sequence is TGCGCCAGCAGCCGCACCCTAGCCAAAAACATTCAGTACTTC. It encodes CASSRTLAKNIQYF.

V and J are TRBV6-5 and TRBJ2-3; D remains unclear. Germline V gene sequence: CDR1 MNHEY, CDR2 SVGAGI. The ends were cut back, 0 bases at V and 8 bases at J, with 12 bases in the middle. The CDR3 is 14 amino acids. This CDR3 is CASSYSIGSGTQYF. The DNA of the CDR3 is TGTGCCAGCAGTTACTCGATAGGGTCCGGTACGCAGTATTTT.

The rearrangement uses TRBV7-9 and TRBJ2-4, with D maybe TRBD2 (5 bases). The germline V gene encodes CDR1 SEHNR and CDR2 FQNEAQ (reference sequence). Trimming pared 2 bases from V and 7 bases from J, leaving 15 bases between. The CDR3 runs 15 residues. CDR3 protein: CASSLPRWRGNIQYF. Written as DNA, the CDR3 is TGTGCCAGCAGCTTACCCCGGTGGCGCGGGAACATTCAGTACTTC. Looking up the rest from reference TRBV7-9 and TRBJ2-4 gives the full variable domain: DTGVSQNPRHKITKRGQNVTFRCDPISEHNRLYWYRQTLGQGPEFLTYFQNEAQLEKSRLLSDRFSAERPKGSFSTLEIQRTEQGDSAMYLCASSLPRWRGNIQYFGAGTRLSVL.

The V gene is TRBV18, the J gene TRBJ2-1, with 12 nucleotides matching TRBD2. This CDR3 contains 17 residues. The J segment lost 5 bases and the V segment lost 1 base, leaving 6 bases of the junction unmatched. Germline lookup yields CDR1 KGHSH and CDR2 LQKENI. Here the CDR3 DNA reads TGTGCCAGCTCACCACGACTAGCGGGAGTCAGGGACAATGAGCAGTTCTTC. Translated, it gives CASSPRLAGVRDNEQFF.

This rearrangement joins TRBV6-5 to TRBJ1-2, with D perhaps matching TRBD1 (5 bases). From germline, CDR1 is MNHEY and CDR2 SVGAGI. The CDR3 is 13 amino acids. V shed 4 bases and J shed 6 bases, with 12 bases lying between them. The DNA of the CDR3 is TGTGCCAGCAGTTCCCGCAGGGCTCATGGCTACACCTTC. Amino acids: CASSSRRAHGYTF.

This clonotype came up a few times. V is TRBV6-1 and J is TRBJ2-1, with 8 bases aligning to TRBD2. The CDR3 consists of 14 residues. After removal of 6 bases from V and 3 bases from J, the junction contained 4 bases not matched to a gene. CDR1 and CDR2 (germline): MNHNS, SASEGT. The CDR3 DNA reads as TGTGCCAGCAGGGGACTAGATAGCTACAATGAGCAGTTCTTC. Translating gives CASRGLDSYNEQFF.

The chain carries TRBV7-9 and TRBJ2-3, with D possibly TRBD2 on 5 matching bases. CDR1 is SEHNR and CDR2 is FQNEAQ in the germline V gene (reference sequence). The CDR3 totals 15 residues. The V gene lost 5 bases and the J gene lost 0 bases, with 12 bases spanning the gap. The CDR3 DNA is TGTGCCAGCAGCGTTAGGACGGGAAGCACAGATACGCAGTATTTT. Protein product: CASSVRTGSTDTQYF.

V and J are TRBV3-1 and TRBJ2-1; 10 bases are shared with TRBD2. With V trimmed by 4 bases and J by 4 bases, 10 bases remained unmatched. Per germline, CDR1 LGHDT and CDR2 YNNKEL (reference sequence). This CDR3 spans 17 amino acids. DNA for the CDR3: TGTGCCAGCAGCCCCCAAGCGGGGGGGAACTTATACAATGAGCAGTTCTTC. Translating gives CASSPQAGGNLYNEQFF.

This clonotype was seen a few times. The V call is TRBV12-3 or TRBV12-4, the J call TRBJ1-5, with D uncertain. This CDR3 is 13 amino acids long. The V end was cut by 5 bases, the J end by 4 bases, with 9 bases between. The CDR3: CASSTRENQPQHF. The CDR3 coding sequence is TGTGCCAGCAGTACTAGGGAAAATCAGCCCCAGCATTTT.

The chain combines TRBV5-1 with TRBJ1-1, with TRBD1 identical over 9 bases. This CDR3 has 14 residues. Trimming removed 7 bases from V and 6 bases from J; junction bases left unmatched: 10. Germline loops: CDR1 SGHRS, CDR2 YFSETQ. Written as DNA, the CDR3 is TGCGCCAGCCATCTTGGGGACAGGGTCTCTGAAGCTTTCTTT. Protein sequence: CASHLGDRVSEAFF.

V is TRBV5-5 and J is TRBJ2-1, with 9 bases aligning to TRBD2. This CDR3 has 17 residues. Trimming took 2 bases from V and 5 from J; bases not matched to a gene: 11. Germline CDR1 is SGHKS and CDR2 is YYEKEE (reference sequence). The CDR3 loop reads CASSFIAGTSMNNEQFF. Written as DNA, the CDR3 is TGTGCCAGCAGCTTTATTGCCGGGACTAGCATGAACAATGAGCAGTTCTTC.

The rearrangement uses TRBV2 and TRBJ2-5; 8 positions agree with TRBD2. Germline V gives CDR1 SNHLY, CDR2 FYNNEI. The J segment lost 5 bases and the V segment lost 7 bases, leaving 6 bases of the junction unmatched. The CDR3 extends over 13 amino acids. DNA for the CDR3: TGTGCCAGCAAAGAGCGGGAGTGGGAGACCCAGTACTTC. Protein sequence: CASKEREWETQYF.

The V and J genes are TRBV4-3 and TRBJ2-1; TRBD2 agrees at 9 bases. There are 16 residues in the CDR3. J was trimmed by 4 bases and V by 1 base; bases with no gene match: 5. Germline-derived CDR1 and CDR2 are LGHNA and YSLEER. The CDR3 loop is CASSQAASGAYNEQFF. CDR3 nucleotide sequence: TGCGCCAGCAGCCAAGCTGCTAGCGGGGCTTACAATGAGCAGTTCTTC.

In its sample, this clonotype was seen a few times. The chain uses TRBV3-1 and TRBJ2-5, with 8 bases that match TRBD2. Germline CDR1 reads LGHDT; CDR2 reads YNNKEL (reference sequence). This CDR3 has 16 amino acids. V lost 0 bases to trimming and J lost 1 base; unmatched junction nucleotides: 4. The CDR3 protein is CASSQEGAGGQETQYF. As DNA, the CDR3 is TGTGCCAGCAGCCAAGAAGGGGCGGGGGGCCAAGAGACCCAGTACTTC.

This clonotype was observed a few times. This rearrangement joins TRBV12-3 or TRBV12-4 to TRBJ1-5, with unresolved D. V lost 2 bases, J lost 4 bases, and 12 bases lay in between. This CDR3 comprises 15 residues. The DNA for the CDR3 is TGTGCCAGCAGTTTATATCTGGGGAGGAATCAGCCCCAGCATTTT. It translates to CASSLYLGRNQPQHF.

This clonotype was found a few times. J is TRBJ1-2 and V is TRBV10-3, with 8 positions matching TRBD1. In germline, CDR1 is ENHRY, CDR2 SYGVKD. Germline trimming cut 0 bases from V and 6 bases from J; bases unmatched to any gene: 3. CDR3 length equals 14 residues. As DNA, the CDR3 is TGTGCCATCAGTGAGTCGACCAGGGGGCATGGCTACACCTTC. It is translated as CAISESTRGHGYTF.

V is TRBV7-2 and J is TRBJ1-1; 10 bases are a match to TRBD1. J was trimmed by 8 bases and V by 4 bases; bases with no gene match: 4. This CDR3 is built from 13 residues. The germline gives CDR1 SGHTA, CDR2 FQGNSA. The CDR3 nucleotides are TGTGCCAGCAGCTCGCGGACAGGGGGGGAAGCTTTCTTT. It translates to CASSSRTGGEAFF.

The table lists this clonotype with a few counts. The V gene is TRBV24-1, the J gene TRBJ2-3; 8 nucleotides agree with TRBD2. The CDR3 covers 15 residues. J was trimmed by 5 bases and V by 5 bases; bases with no gene match: 8. Germline CDR1 is KGHDR and CDR2 is SFDVKD. The CDR3 loop reads CATSAREGLLDTQYF. CDR3 nucleotide sequence: TGTGCCACCAGTGCCCGGGAGGGATTATTAGATACGCAGTATTTT.

The chain links TRBV6-2 or TRBV6-3 to TRBJ2-7; D gene unclear. Germline values: CDR1 MNHEY, CDR2 SVGEGT. CDR3 length: 12 amino acids. Trimming shortened V by 6 bases and J by 3 bases, and 9 bases separated the two germline ends. CDR3 protein: CASSPLYYEQYF. The CDR3 coding sequence is TGTGCCAGCAGCCCTCTCTACTACGAGCAGTACTTC.

This clonotype appeared a few times. The gene calls are TRBV6-5 and TRBJ1-6, with D possibly being TRBD1 (5 bases). The CDR3 has 15 residues. In germline, CDR1 is MNHEY, CDR2 SVGAGI. Trimming left V 2 bases short and J 11 bases short, with 16 bases between. CDR3 amino acids: CASSYQSTVSTPLHF. CDR3 nucleotide sequence: TGTGCCAGCAGTTACCAGTCGACAGTTTCTACACCCCTCCACTTT.

This clonotype was observed many times. The rearrangement joins TRBV12-3 or TRBV12-4 to TRBJ2-1, with TRBD2 matching 11 bases. V dropped 11 bases and J dropped 7; count of bases not matched to a gene: 10. The CDR3 covers 14 residues. CDR3 sequence reads: CASLATSGTNEQFF. CDR3 bases: TGTGCCTCACTCGCGACTAGCGGGACTAATGAGCAGTTCTTC.